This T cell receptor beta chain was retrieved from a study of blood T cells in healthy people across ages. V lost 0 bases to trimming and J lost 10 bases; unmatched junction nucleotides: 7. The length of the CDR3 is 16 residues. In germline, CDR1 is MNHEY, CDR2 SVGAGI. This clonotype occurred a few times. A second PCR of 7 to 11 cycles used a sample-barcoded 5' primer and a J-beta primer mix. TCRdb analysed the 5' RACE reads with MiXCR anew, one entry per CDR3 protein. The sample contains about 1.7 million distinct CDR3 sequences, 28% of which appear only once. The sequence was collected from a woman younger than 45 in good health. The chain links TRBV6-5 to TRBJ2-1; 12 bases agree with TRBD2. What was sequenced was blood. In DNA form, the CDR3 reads TGTGCCAGCAGTTACTCCCCGGGACTAGCGGGCCAAGAGCAGTTCTTC. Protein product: CASSYSPGLAGQEQFF.